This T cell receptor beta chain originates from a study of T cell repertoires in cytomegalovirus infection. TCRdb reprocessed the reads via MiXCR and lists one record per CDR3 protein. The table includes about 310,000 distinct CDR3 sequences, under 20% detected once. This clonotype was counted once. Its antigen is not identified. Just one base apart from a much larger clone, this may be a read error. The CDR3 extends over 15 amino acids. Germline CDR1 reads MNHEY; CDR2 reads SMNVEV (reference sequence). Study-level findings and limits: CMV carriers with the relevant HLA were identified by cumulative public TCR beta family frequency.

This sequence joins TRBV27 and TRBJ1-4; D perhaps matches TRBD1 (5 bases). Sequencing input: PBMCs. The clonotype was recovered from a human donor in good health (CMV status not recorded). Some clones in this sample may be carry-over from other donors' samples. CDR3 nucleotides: TGTGCCAGCAGTTTAAACCAGGGCACTAAAGAAAAACTGTTTTTT. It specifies CASSLNQGTKEKLFF.